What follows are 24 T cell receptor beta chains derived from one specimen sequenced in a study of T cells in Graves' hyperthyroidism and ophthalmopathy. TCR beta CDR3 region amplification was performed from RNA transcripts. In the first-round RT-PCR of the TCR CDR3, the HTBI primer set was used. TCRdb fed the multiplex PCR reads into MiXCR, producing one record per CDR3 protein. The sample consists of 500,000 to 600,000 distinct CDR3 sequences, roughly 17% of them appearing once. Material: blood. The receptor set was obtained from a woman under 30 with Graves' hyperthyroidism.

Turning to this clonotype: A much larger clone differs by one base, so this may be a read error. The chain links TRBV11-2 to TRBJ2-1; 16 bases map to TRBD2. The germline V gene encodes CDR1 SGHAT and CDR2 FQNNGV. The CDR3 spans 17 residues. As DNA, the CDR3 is TGTACCAGCAGCTCCGGGACTAGCGGGGGGGCAGACAATGAGCAGTTCTTC. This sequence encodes CTSSSGTSGGADNEQFF.

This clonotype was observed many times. This chain's CDR3 is CASSVLGTAEQYF. CDR3 bases: TGTGCCAGCAGTGTTCTGGGAACGGCCGAGCAGTACTTC. The chain couples TRBV2 to TRBJ2-7, with D uncertain. The CDR3 consists of 13 residues. Germline V CDR1 and CDR2: SNHLY, FYNNEI. The V end lost 4 bases, the J end lost 6 bases, and 13 bases lay between the germline ends.

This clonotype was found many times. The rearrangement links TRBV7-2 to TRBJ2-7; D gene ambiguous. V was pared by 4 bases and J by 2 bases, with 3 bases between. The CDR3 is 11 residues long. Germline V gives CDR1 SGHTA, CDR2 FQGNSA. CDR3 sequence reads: CASSSAYEQYF. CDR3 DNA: TGTGCCAGCAGCTCTGCCTACGAGCAGTACTTC.

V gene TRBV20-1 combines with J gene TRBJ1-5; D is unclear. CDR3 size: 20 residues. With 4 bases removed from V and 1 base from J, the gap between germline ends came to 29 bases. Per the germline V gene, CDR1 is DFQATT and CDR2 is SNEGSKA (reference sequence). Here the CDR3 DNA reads TGCAGTGCTACCCCACCGGTAGAAGGCAAAGTATTAGGGAGCAATCAGCCCCAGCATTTT. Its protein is CSATPPVEGKVLGSNQPQHF.

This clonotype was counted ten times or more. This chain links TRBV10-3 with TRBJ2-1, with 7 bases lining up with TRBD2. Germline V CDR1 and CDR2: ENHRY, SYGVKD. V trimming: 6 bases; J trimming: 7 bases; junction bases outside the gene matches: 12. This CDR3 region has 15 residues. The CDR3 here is CAIRLSGGGGNEQFF. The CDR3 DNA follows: TGTGCCATCAGGCTATCTGGTGGGGGAGGGAATGAGCAGTTCTTC.

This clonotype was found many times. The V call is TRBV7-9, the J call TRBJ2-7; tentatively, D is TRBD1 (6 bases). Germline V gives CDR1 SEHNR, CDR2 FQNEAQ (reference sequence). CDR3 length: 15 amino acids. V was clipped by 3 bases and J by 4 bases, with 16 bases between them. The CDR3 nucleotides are TGTGCCAGCAGCTTCGCCCAGGGGCAGGTGTACGAGCAGTACTTC. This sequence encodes CASSFAQGQVYEQYF.

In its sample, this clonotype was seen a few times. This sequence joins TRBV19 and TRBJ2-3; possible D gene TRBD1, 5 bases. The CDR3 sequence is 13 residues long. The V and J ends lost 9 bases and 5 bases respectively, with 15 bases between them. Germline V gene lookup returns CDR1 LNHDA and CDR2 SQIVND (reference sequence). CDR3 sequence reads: CASRRGIKDTQYF. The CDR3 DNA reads TGTGCCAGCCGAAGGGGAATAAAAGATACGCAGTATTTT.

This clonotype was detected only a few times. CDR3: CASSDYDRVQETQYF. The DNA of the CDR3 is TGTGCCAGCAGTGACTACGACAGGGTCCAAGAGACCCAGTACTTC. The chain couples TRBV25-1 to TRBJ2-5; 7 positions agree with TRBD1. CDR3 length equals 15 residues. Germline CDR1 and CDR2: MGHDK and SYGVNS. Trimming removed 3 bases from V and 1 base from J; junction bases left unmatched: 5.

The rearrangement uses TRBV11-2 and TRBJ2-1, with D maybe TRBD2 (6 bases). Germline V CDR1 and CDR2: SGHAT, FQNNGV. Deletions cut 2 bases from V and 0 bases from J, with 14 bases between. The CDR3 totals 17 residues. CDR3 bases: TGTGCCAGCAGCTTATGGGCCGGGACTTCCTCCTACAATGAGCAGTTCTTC. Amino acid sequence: CASSLWAGTSSYNEQFF.

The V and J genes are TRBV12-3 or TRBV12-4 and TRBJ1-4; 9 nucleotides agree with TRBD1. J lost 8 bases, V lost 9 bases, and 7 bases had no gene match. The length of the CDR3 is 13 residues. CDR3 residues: CASSTGGDEKLFF. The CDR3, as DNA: TGTGCCAGTTCGACAGGGGGTGACGAAAAACTGTTTTTT.

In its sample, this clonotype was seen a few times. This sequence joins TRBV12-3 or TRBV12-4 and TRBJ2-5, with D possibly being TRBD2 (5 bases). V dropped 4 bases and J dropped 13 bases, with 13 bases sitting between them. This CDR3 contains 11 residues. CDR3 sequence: CASSSRGAVYF. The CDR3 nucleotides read TGTGCCAGCAGTTCCCGGGGAGCTGTGTACTTC.

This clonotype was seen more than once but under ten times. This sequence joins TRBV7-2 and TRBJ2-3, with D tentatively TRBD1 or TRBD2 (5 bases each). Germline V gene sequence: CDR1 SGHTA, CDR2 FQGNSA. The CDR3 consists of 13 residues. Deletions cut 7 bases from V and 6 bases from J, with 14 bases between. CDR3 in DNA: TGTGCCAGCACCGTTGGGGGACGGGATACGCAGTATTTT. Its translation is CASTVGGRDTQYF. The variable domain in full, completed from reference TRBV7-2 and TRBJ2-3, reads GAGVSQSPSNKVTEKGKDVELRCDPISGHTALYWYRQSLGQGLEFLIYFQGNSAPDKSGLPSDRFSAERTGGSVSTLTIQRTQQEDSAVYLCASTVGGRDTQYFGPGTRLTVL.

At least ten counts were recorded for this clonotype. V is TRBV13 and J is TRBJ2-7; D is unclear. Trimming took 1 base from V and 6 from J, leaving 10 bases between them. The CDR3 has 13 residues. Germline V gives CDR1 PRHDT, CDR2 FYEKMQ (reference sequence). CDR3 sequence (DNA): TGTGCCAGCAGCTTAGTCGGCGCAGCCGAGCAGTACTTC. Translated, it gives CASSLVGAAEQYF.

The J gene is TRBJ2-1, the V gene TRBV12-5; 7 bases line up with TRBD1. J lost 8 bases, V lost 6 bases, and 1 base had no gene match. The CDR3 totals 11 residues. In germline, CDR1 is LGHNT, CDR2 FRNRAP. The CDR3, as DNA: TGTGCTAGTGGGACAGGGTATGAGCAGTTCTTC. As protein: CASGTGYEQFF.

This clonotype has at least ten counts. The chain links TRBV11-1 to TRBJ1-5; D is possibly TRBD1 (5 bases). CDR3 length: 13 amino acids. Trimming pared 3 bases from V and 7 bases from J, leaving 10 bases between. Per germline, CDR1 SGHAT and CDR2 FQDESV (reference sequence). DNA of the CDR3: TGTGCCAGCAGCTTGGGGGTTGGCCAGCCCCAGCATTTT. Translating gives CASSLGVGQPQHF.

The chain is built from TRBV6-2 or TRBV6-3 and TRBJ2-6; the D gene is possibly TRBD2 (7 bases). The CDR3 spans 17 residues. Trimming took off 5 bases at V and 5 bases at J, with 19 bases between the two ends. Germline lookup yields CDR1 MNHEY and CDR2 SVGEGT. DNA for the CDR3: TGTGCCAGCAGTCAAAGGGGGGGGATCCCTCGGGCCAACGTCCTGACTTTC. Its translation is CASSQRGGIPRANVLTF.

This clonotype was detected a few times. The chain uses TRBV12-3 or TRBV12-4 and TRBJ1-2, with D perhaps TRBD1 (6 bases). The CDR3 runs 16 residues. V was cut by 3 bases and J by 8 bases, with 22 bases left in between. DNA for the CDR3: TGTGCCAGCAGTTTCTTGAGGGGACATTCAGCCAGGGGCTACACCTTC. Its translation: CASSFLRGHSARGYTF.

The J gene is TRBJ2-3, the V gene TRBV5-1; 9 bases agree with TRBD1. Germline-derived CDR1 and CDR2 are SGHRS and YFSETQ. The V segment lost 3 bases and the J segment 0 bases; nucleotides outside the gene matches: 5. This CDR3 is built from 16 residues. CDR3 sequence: CASSSGTGLSTDTQYF. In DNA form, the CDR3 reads TGCGCCAGCAGCTCCGGGACAGGGCTTAGCACAGATACGCAGTATTTT.

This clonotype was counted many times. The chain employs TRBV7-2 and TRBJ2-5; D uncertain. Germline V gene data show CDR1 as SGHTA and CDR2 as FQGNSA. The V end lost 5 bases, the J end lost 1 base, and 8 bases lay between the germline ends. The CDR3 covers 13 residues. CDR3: CASSTRPQETQYF. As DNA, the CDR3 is TGTGCCAGCAGCACCAGGCCCCAAGAGACCCAGTACTTC.

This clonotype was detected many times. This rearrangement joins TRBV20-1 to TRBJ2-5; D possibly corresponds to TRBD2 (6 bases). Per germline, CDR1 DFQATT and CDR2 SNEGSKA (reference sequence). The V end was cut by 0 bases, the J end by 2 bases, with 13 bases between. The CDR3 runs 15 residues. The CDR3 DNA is TGCAGTGCTAGAGATCTTGGAGGGTCTCAAGAGACCCAGTACTTC. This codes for CSARDLGGSQETQYF.

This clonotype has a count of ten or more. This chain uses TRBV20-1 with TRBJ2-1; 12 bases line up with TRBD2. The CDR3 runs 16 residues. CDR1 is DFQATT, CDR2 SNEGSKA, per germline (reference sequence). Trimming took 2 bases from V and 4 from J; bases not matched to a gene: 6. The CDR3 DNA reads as TGCAGTGCTAGACTAGCGGGAGGGCCGAGGTACAATGAGCAGTTCTTC. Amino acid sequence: CSARLAGGPRYNEQFF.

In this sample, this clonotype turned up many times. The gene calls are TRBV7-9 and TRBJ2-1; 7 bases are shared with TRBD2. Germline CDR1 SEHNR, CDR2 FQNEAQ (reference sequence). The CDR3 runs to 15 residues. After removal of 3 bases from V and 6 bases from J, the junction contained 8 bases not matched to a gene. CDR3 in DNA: TGTGCCAGCAGCTTGGCGGCGGGAGTAGGCAATGAGCAGTTCTTC. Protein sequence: CASSLAAGVGNEQFF.

The CDR3 DNA reads as TGTGCCAGCAGGGAGGGCAAATCCTACGAGCAGTACTTC. It is translated as CASREGKSYEQYF. The chain has TRBV7-2 and TRBJ2-7; possibly TRBD2 for D (6 bases). Germline V CDR1 and CDR2: SGHTA, FQGNSA. The length of the CDR3 is 13 residues. The germline V and J ends were trimmed by 6 bases and 1 base, with 10 bases remaining between them. The variable domain in full, with the rest retrieved from reference TRBV7-2 and TRBJ2-7, is GAGVSQSPSNKVTEKGKDVELRCDPISGHTALYWYRQSLGQGLEFLIYFQGNSAPDKSGLPSDRFSAERTGGSVSTLTIQRTQQEDSAVYLCASREGKSYEQYFGPGTRLTVT.

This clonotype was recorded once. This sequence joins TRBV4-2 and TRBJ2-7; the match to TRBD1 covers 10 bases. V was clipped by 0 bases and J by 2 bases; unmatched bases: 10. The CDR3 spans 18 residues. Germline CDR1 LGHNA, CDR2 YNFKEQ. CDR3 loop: CASSQDWASGTGAYEQYF. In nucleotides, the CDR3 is TGTGCCAGCAGCCAAGATTGGGCCTCGGGGACAGGGGCCTACGAGCAGTACTTC.